The 22 T cell receptor beta chains listed next were all sequenced from one sample in a study of blood T cell repertoires in COVID-19. Data came from immunoSEQ multiplex PCR; TCRdb stores just in-frame clones and leaves some out. The data show about 480,000 clones, 85% to 90% seen once. Sample: PBMCs or T cells enriched from blood (not recorded which). The receptor set was obtained from a woman between 40 and 50 years old who had recovered from COVID-19.

This clone was observed a single time. The chain employs TRBV6-2 or TRBV6-3 and TRBJ2-7; TRBD2 matches 8 bases. The germline CDR1 and CDR2 sequences are MNHEY and SVGEGT. The V segment lost 4 bases and the J segment 6 bases; nucleotides outside the gene matches: 11. The CDR3 consists of 15 residues. CDR3 in DNA: TGTGCCAGCAGTTCCGGGGGGGCAGGTCTGTTCGAGCAGTACTTC. This gives the protein CASSSGGAGLFEQYF.

In nucleotides, the CDR3 is TGTGCCAGCTCACCAACGGGGGGGCCCTACGAGCAGTACTTC. Translating gives CASSPTGGPYEQYF. The chain carries TRBV18 and TRBJ2-7, with 8 bases lining up with TRBD2. The CDR3 length is 14 residues. Germline trimming cut 2 bases from V and 2 bases from J; bases unmatched to any gene: 2. Germline V CDR1 and CDR2: KGHSH, LQKENI.

The chain couples TRBV6-5 to TRBJ1-5, with 7 bases matching TRBD1. The CDR3 spans 15 residues. Trimming removed 6 bases from V and 5 bases from J; junction bases left unmatched: 10. Germline V gene sequence: CDR1 MNHEY, CDR2 SVGAGI. The CDR3 bases are TGTGCCAGCAGGCTTCGACAGGGAAGTCATCAGCCCCAGCATTTT. Its translation: CASRLRQGSHQPQHF.

CDR3 in amino acids: CASSPLGTLTGESGNTIYF. CDR3 nucleotides: TGCGCCAGCAGCCCGCTAGGGACACTCACCGGGGAATCTGGAAACACCATATATTTT. The V and J genes are TRBV4-3 and TRBJ1-3, with a possible D match to TRBD1 (6 bases). This CDR3 has 19 amino acids. V was clipped by 4 bases and J by 1 base, with 23 bases between them. CDR1 is LGHNA, CDR2 YSLEER, per germline.

This chain uses TRBV29-1 with TRBJ2-3; D might be TRBD1 (5 bases). The CDR3 length is 13 residues. Deletions cut 2 bases from V and 3 bases from J, with 9 bases between. Germline V lookup: CDR1 SQVTM, CDR2 ANQGSEA. The CDR3: CSVESRVTDTQYF. CDR3 bases: TGCAGCGTTGAATCCAGGGTGACAGATACGCAGTATTTT.

This chain joins TRBV2 and TRBJ2-2; TRBD1 matches at 7 bases. J gave up 3 bases and V 9 bases, and 16 bases lay outside the gene matches. Looked up from germline, CDR1 is SNHLY and CDR2 is FYNNEI. The CDR3 covers 17 residues. The DNA for the CDR3 is TGTGCCAGGGGAAAAGAAGACAGGGCCTTATACACCGGGGAGCTGTTTTTT. Protein product: CARGKEDRALYTGELFF. The full variable domain, completed using reference TRBV2 and TRBJ2-2, is EPEVTQTPSHQVTQMGQEVILRCVPISNHLYFYWYRQILGQKVEFLVSFYNNEISEKSEIFDDQFSVERPDGSNFTLKIRSTKLEDSAMYFCARGKEDRALYTGELFFGEGSRLTVL.

This clone was recorded once. This sequence joins TRBV15 and TRBJ2-1; weak D call: TRBD2 (5 bases). Trimming took 0 bases from V and 2 from J, leaving 17 bases between them. Per the germline V gene, CDR1 is LNHNV and CDR2 is YYDKDF (reference sequence). CDR3 size: 18 residues. In DNA, the CDR3 is TGTGCCACCAGCAGAGATCCTATTGTGGGAGACACCTACAATGAGCAGTTCTTC. Protein sequence: CATSRDPIVGDTYNEQFF.

The count of this clone is one. Here the CDR3 DNA reads TGCGCCAGCAGCCAAGATCTTGGACAGAATGAAGCTTTCTTT. This gives the protein CASSQDLGQNEAFF. V and J are TRBV4-3 and TRBJ1-1, with D possibly TRBD1 on 6 matching bases. V dropped 0 bases and J dropped 7 bases, with 12 bases sitting between them. CDR3 size: 14 residues. CDR1 is LGHNA and CDR2 is YSLEER in the germline V gene.

The chain recombines TRBV19 with TRBJ2-7; 7 bases map to TRBD2. Per the germline V gene, CDR1 is LNHDA and CDR2 is SQIVND (reference sequence). The CDR3 is made up of 17 amino acids. V was clipped by 5 bases and J by 2 bases; unmatched bases: 15. The CDR3 loop is CASSSRGRATPTYEQYF. DNA for the CDR3: TGTGCCAGTAGTTCTCGAGGGAGGGCCACCCCTACCTACGAGCAGTACTTC.

The CDR3 spells CASSFSSAGGGSNQPQHF. CDR3 sequence (DNA): TGTGCCAGCAGTTTCTCTTCGGCCGGGGGGGGGAGCAATCAGCCCCAGCATTTT. The chain uses TRBV27 and TRBJ1-5; maybe TRBD1 (5 bases). Per germline, CDR1 MNHEY and CDR2 SMNVEV (reference sequence). V was shortened by 3 bases and J by 1 base, with 19 bases between the two germline ends. The CDR3 spans 18 residues.

The chain carries TRBV29-1 and TRBJ1-1; D uncertain. This CDR3 contains 14 residues. Germline V gene data show CDR1 as SQVTM and CDR2 as ANQGSEA. V lost 0 bases to trimming and J lost 0 bases, with 8 bases between them. The CDR3 bases are TGCAGCGTTGAAGAGACGGGGATGAACACTGAAGCTTTCTTT. Translated: CSVEETGMNTEAFF.

This chain links TRBV10-1 with TRBJ2-7, with TRBD1 matching over 7 bases. CDR3 length equals 13 residues. The V gene's germline CDR1 is WNHNN and CDR2 SYGVQD (reference sequence). Unmatched junction bases numbered 5, after V lost 6 bases and J lost 3 bases. DNA of the CDR3: TGCGCCAGCAGCCGGGACAGCTTCTACGAGCAGTACTTC. It yields the protein CASSRDSFYEQYF.

V and J are TRBV30 and TRBJ2-6; tentatively, D is TRBD2 (6 bases). Germline CDR1 GTSNPN, CDR2 SVGIG (reference sequence). The CDR3 totals 17 residues. Trimming stripped 5 bases from V and 0 bases from J, with 17 bases between. The CDR3 protein is CAWGAGQTSSGANVLTF. In nucleotides, the CDR3 is TGTGCCTGGGGGGCGGGGCAGACTAGCTCTGGGGCCAACGTCCTGACTTTC.

The rearrangement links TRBV5-1 to TRBJ1-1; 7 positions agree with TRBD1. This CDR3 is 15 amino acids long. CDR1 is SGHRS and CDR2 is YFSETQ in the germline V gene. J gave up 1 base and V 1 base, and 4 bases lay outside the gene matches. The DNA for the CDR3 is TGCGCCAGCAGCTTGTCGGACAGGCAGAACACTGAAGCTTTCTTT. Its translation is CASSLSDRQNTEAFF.

This clone has only a few counts. The CDR3 bases are TGTGCCAGCAGTTCTTCCAGTACAAATTCACCCCTCCACTTT. Translated, it gives CASSSSSTNSPLHF. The chain has TRBV6-2 or TRBV6-3 and TRBJ1-6, with D hard to call. The CDR3 length is 14 residues. V was cut by 4 bases and J by 7 bases, with 11 bases left in between. Germline-derived CDR1 and CDR2 are MNHEY and SVGEGT.

The chain combines TRBV12-5 with TRBJ2-1; 10 bases map to TRBD2. This CDR3 comprises 12 residues. Germline assignment: CDR1 LGHNT and CDR2 FRNRAP. V trimming: 7 bases; J trimming: 15 bases; junction bases outside the gene matches: 9. In DNA form, the CDR3 reads TGTGCTAGTGATCAAAGCGGGAGGGCCCCGTTCTTC. Its translation: CASDQSGRAPFF.

The gene calls are TRBV27 and TRBJ1-2; D gene unclear. V shed 5 bases and J shed 5 bases, with 12 bases lying between them. CDR1 and CDR2 (germline): MNHEY, SMNVEV (reference sequence). The CDR3 runs to 13 residues. CDR3 bases: TGTGCCAGCAGTCAGTACAGCGGATATGGCTACACCTTC. It encodes CASSQYSGYGYTF.

The chain links TRBV19 to TRBJ2-4; 9 bases are a match to TRBD1. Trimming took 7 bases from V and 7 from J; bases not matched to a gene: 11. Germline CDR1 and CDR2: LNHDA and SQIVND (reference sequence). The CDR3 contains 15 residues. Written as DNA, the CDR3 is TGTGCCAGTAACAGGGGGCGTGGGTTTGGGAACATTCAGTACTTC. Translating gives CASNRGRGFGNIQYF.

This clone was seen only a few times. The V gene is TRBV5-1, the J gene TRBJ1-4; D is undetermined. Deletions cut 0 bases from V and 3 bases from J, with 18 bases between. CDR1 is SGHRS and CDR2 is YFSETQ in the germline V gene. The CDR3 sequence is 18 residues long. The CDR3 DNA is TGCGCCAGCAGCTTGGCGGTGACCCGAGGCACATCTAATGAAAAACTGTTTTTT. Its protein is CASSLAVTRGTSNEKLFF. Drawing the rest from reference TRBV5-1 and TRBJ1-4, the complete variable domain is KAGVTQTPRYLIKTRGQQVTLSCSPISGHRSVSWYQQTPGQGLQFLFEYFSETQRNKGNFPGRFSGRQFSNSRSEMNVSTLELGDSALYLCASSLAVTRGTSNEKLFFGSGTQLSVL.

This sequence joins TRBV14 and TRBJ2-3; a weak D match, TRBD1 (5 bases). Germline V gene lookup returns CDR1 SGHDN and CDR2 FVKESK. Trimming left V 3 bases short and J 0 bases short, with 16 bases between. There are 17 residues in the CDR3. The CDR3 region has the DNA TGTGCCAGCAGCCAGGGGCCCGTCGGGCTGAGCACAGATACGCAGTATTTT. Translating gives CASSQGPVGLSTDTQYF.

The rearrangement links TRBV27 to TRBJ1-1; 7 positions match TRBD1. CDR3 size: 18 residues. CDR1 and CDR2 (germline): MNHEY, SMNVEV (reference sequence). J lost 0 bases, V lost 1 base, and 11 bases had no gene match. The CDR3 region has the DNA TGTGCCAGCAGTTTATTCGCAGGGGGGATGAACATGAACACTGAAGCTTTCTTT. Residues: CASSLFAGGMNMNTEAFF.

This chain uses TRBV5-1 with TRBJ1-1; 12 nucleotides agree with TRBD1. CDR1 and CDR2 (germline): SGHRS, YFSETQ. CDR3 length equals 16 residues. With V trimmed by 1 base and J by 6 bases, 7 bases remained unmatched. CDR3 DNA: TGCGCCAGCAGCTTGTTCCGGGACAGGGGGCGTGCTGAAGCTTTCTTT. Amino acids: CASSLFRDRGRAEAFF.